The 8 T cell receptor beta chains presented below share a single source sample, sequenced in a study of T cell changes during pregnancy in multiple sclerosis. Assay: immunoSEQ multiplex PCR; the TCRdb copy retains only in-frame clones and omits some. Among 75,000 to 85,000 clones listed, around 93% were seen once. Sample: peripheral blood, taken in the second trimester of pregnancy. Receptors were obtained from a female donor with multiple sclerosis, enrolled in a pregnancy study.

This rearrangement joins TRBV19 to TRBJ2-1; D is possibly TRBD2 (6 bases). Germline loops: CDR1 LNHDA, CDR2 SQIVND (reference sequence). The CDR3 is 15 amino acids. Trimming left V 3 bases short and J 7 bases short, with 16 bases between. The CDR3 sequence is CASSILARVGNEQFF. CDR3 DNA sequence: TGTGCCAGTAGTATTCTAGCGAGGGTGGGGAATGAGCAGTTCTTC.

The CDR3 is CASSPDTPPAYEQYF. Here the CDR3 DNA reads TGCGCCAGCAGCCCCGATACCCCACCAGCCTACGAGCAGTACTTC. J is TRBJ2-7 and V is TRBV5-1, with D uncertain. Germline CDR1 and CDR2: SGHRS and YFSETQ. V shed 4 bases and J shed 2 bases, with 16 bases lying between them. The CDR3 is 15 amino acids.

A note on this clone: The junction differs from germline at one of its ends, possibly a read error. The CDR3 coding sequence is TGCGCCAGCAGCTCGCTAGCGGGGTCCTCCCACGAGCAGTACTTC. Amino acids: CASSSLAGSSHEQYF. The rearrangement joins TRBV5-1 to TRBJ2-7; 9 bases are shared with TRBD2. The CDR3 extends over 15 amino acids. Germline V lookup: CDR1 SGHRS, CDR2 YFSETQ.

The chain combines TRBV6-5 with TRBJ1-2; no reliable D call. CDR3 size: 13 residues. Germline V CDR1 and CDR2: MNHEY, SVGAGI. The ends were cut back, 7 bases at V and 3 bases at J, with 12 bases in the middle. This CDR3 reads CASKGSGYYGYTF. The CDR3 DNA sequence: TGTGCCAGCAAGGGATCGGGGTACTATGGCTACACCTTC.

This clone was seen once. The CDR3 coding sequence is TGTGCCAGCAGCGTAGGGGGGGGGAACTATGGCTACACCTTC. It codes for CASSVGGGNYGYTF. The rearrangement uses TRBV9 and TRBJ1-2, with D possibly matching TRBD1 (5 bases). V lost 0 bases and J 2 bases, leaving 8 bases between the germline ends. CDR3 length equals 14 residues. From germline, CDR1 is SGDLS and CDR2 YYNGEE.

CDR3 protein: CASSVNAETQYF. CDR3 sequence (DNA): TGTGCCAGCAGCGTTAACGCGGAGACCCAGTACTTC. The chain has TRBV7-8 and TRBJ2-5, with D uncertain. CDR1 and CDR2 (germline): SGHVS, FQNEAQ. V was clipped by 5 bases and J by 5 bases, with 9 bases between them. This CDR3 is 12 amino acids long.

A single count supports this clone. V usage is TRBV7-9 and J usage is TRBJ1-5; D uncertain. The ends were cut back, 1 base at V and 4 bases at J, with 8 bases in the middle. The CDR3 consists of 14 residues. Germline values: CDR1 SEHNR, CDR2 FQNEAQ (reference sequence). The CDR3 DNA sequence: TGTGCCAGCAGCTTAGGGGAGGGAAATCAGCCCCAGCATTTT. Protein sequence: CASSLGEGNQPQHF. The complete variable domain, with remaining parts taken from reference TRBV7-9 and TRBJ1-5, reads DTGVSQNPRHKITKRGQNVTFRCDPISEHNRLYWYRQTLGQGPEFLTYFQNEAQLEKSRLLSDRFSAERPKGSFSTLEIQRTEQGDSAMYLCASSLGEGNQPQHFGDGTRLSIL.

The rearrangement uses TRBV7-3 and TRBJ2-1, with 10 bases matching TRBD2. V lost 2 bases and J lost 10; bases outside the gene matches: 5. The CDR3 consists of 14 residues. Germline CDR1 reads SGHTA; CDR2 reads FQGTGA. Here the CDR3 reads CASSLELAGREQFF. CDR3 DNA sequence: TGTGCCAGCAGCTTAGAACTAGCGGGGAGGGAGCAGTTCTTC.